The 9 T cell receptor beta chains presented below share a single source sample, sequenced in a study of blood T cell repertoires in COVID-19. Only in-frame clones appear in the TCRdb table, and some are missing; sequencing was by immunoSEQ multiplex PCR. The table includes approximately 290,000 clones, about 89% detected once. Sequencing was carried out using peripheral blood. The source is a man aged 30 to 39 with acute or convalescent COVID-19.

The chain has TRBV6-5 and TRBJ2-1; D is ambiguous. Trimming cost V 6 bases and J 9 bases, with 15 bases left between them. The CDR3 sequence is 13 residues long. In germline, CDR1 is MNHEY, CDR2 SVGAGI. Here the CDR3 DNA reads TGTGCCAGCAGCAAATCTAGAGGATTTGAGCAGTTCTTC. Its translation: CASSKSRGFEQFF.

The chain carries TRBV11-3 and TRBJ1-6, with 8 bases aligning to TRBD1. The germline V gene encodes CDR1 SGHNT and CDR2 YENEEA. The CDR3 spans 16 residues. V dropped 5 bases and J dropped 7; count of bases not matched to a gene: 10. This CDR3 reads CASSPGYDRGNSPLHF. The CDR3 nucleotides read TGTGCCAGCAGCCCAGGATACGACAGGGGCAATTCACCCCTCCACTTT.

DNA of the CDR3: TGTGCCAGCAGCCCGCGGACTAGCGCAAACAATGAGCAGTTCTTC. It specifies CASSPRTSANNEQFF. V and J are TRBV11-3 and TRBJ2-1; 9 nucleotides align to TRBD2. Germline V gene data show CDR1 as SGHNT and CDR2 as YENEEA. V trimming: 5 bases; J trimming: 5 bases; junction bases outside the gene matches: 7. The CDR3 has 15 residues.

This clone occurred a few times. The CDR3 region has the DNA TGTGCCAGCAGCCAACAGACAGGGCTAACCAATCAGCCCCAGCATTTT. This encodes CASSQQTGLTNQPQHF. This chain joins TRBV7-8 and TRBJ1-5; TRBD1 agrees at 7 bases. The trim removed 5 bases at V and 3 bases at J, leaving 10 bases unmatched. The CDR3 covers 16 residues. Germline CDR1 reads SGHVS; CDR2 reads FQNEAQ.

The chain recombines TRBV6-1 with TRBJ2-3; 14 nucleotides match TRBD2. CDR1 is MNHNS and CDR2 is SASEGT in the germline V gene. The CDR3 contains 20 residues. V trimming: 4 bases; J trimming: 3 bases; junction bases outside the gene matches: 15. For the CDR3, the DNA is TGTGCCAGCAGTGGCTCCGGGACTAGCGGGAGAAGGAGAGCGACAGATACGCAGTATTTT. Translating it yields CASSGSGTSGRRRATDTQYF.

This clone is a singleton in its sample. The gene calls are TRBV15 and TRBJ1-1, with D maybe TRBD1 (6 bases). Germline assignment: CDR1 LNHNV and CDR2 YYDKDF (reference sequence). V was trimmed by 5 bases and J by 3 bases, leaving 19 bases between them. The CDR3 extends over 16 amino acids. CDR3 DNA sequence: TGTGCCACCAGCGGGGGCGGGTCGGGGTTGTACACTGAAGCTTTCTTT. Its protein product is CATSGGGSGLYTEAFF.

This clone counts as medium-sized. The J gene is TRBJ1-3, the V gene TRBV27, with D uncertain. The ends were cut back, 6 bases at V and 2 bases at J, with 14 bases in the middle. The CDR3 length is 15 residues. Germline V gene data show CDR1 as MNHEY and CDR2 as SMNVEV (reference sequence). This chain's CDR3 is CASRLPRTAGNTIYF. CDR3 in DNA: TGTGCCAGCAGGCTCCCCCGGACTGCTGGAAACACCATATATTTT.

This chain joins TRBV11-2 and TRBJ1-5; D gene unclear. The CDR3 totals 14 residues. The ends were cut back, 0 bases at V and 1 base at J, with 4 bases in the middle. Germline values: CDR1 SGHAT, CDR2 FQNNGV. CDR3 in DNA: TGTGCCAGCAGCTTAGAACTGAGCAATCAGCCCCAGCATTTT. It yields the protein CASSLELSNQPQHF.

This rearrangement joins TRBV11-2 to TRBJ1-2, with D possibly TRBD1 on 6 matching bases. CDR3 length: 14 residues. V was shortened by 4 bases and J by 6 bases, with 15 bases between the two germline ends. Looked up from germline, CDR1 is SGHAT and CDR2 is FQNNGV. Here the CDR3 DNA reads TGTGCCAGCAGCTCCCTAACAGGGTGGGATGGCTACACCTTC. Protein sequence: CASSSLTGWDGYTF.